This T cell receptor (beta chain) was obtained from a study of shared clonotypes between healthy human individuals. About the study: Ranging from 18 to 49 in age, donors were a couple of women and a few men. Donors had three CD4 naive, three CD4 memory, two CD8 naive and one CD8 memory plate apiece.

Germline loops: CDR1 SGHKS, CDR2 YYEKEE (reference sequence). This CDR3 spans 11 amino acids. Unmatched junction bases numbered 5, after V lost 7 bases and J lost 7 bases. Repertoires were generated with immunoSEQ multiplex PCR, while TCRdb's copy carries only in-frame clones and drops some. Here the sample spans roughly 640,000 clones, around 97% being singletons. Every one of the donors was a Caucasian adult that lived in Nashville, Tennessee. The sequencing input was naive CD4+ T cells sorted from blood. The subset denotes: CD45RA+ positively selected. The chain carries TRBV5-5 and TRBJ2-7; 7 nucleotides agree with TRBD2. The receptor comes from a woman aged 30 to 39 in good health. CDR3 protein: CASHSAGEQYF. In nucleotides, the CDR3 is TGTGCCAGCCACTCAGCGGGGGAGCAGTACTTC.